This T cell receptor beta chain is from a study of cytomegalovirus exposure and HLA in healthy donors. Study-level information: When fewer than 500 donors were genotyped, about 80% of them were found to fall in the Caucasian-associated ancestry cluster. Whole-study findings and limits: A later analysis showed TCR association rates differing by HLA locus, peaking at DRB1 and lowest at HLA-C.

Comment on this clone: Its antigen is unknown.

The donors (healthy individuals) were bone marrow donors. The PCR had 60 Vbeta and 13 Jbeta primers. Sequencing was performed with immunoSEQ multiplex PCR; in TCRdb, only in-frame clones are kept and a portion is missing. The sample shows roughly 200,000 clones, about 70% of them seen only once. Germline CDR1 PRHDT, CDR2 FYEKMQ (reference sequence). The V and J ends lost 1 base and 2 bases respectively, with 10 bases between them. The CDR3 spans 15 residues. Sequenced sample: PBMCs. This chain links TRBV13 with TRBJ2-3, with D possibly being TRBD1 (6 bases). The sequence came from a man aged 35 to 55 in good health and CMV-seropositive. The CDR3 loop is CASSLVQGITDTQYF. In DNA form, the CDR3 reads TGTGCCAGCAGCTTAGTACAGGGCATCACAGATACGCAGTATTTT.